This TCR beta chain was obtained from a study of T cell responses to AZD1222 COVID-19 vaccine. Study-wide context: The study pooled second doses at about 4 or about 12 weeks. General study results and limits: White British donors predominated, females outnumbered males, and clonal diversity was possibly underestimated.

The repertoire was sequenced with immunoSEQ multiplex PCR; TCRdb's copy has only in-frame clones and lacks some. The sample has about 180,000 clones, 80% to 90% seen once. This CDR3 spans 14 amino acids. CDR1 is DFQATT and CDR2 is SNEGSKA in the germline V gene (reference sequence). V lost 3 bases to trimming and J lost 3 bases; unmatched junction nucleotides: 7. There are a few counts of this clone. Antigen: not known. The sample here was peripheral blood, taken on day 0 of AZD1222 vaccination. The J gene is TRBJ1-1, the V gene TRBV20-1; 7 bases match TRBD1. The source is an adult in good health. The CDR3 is CSASSGGLDTEAFF. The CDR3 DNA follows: TGCAGTGCTAGTTCAGGGGGTCTCGACACTGAAGCTTTCTTT.